This is a list of T cell receptor beta chains from one sample in a study of early T cells in non-severe SARS-CoV-2 infection. Via MiXCR, TCRdb re-called the 5' RACE reads, giving one row per CDR3 protein. The profile covers over 35,000 distinct CDR3 sequences, with around 4.6% appearing a single time and around 15% taken by the ten largest. Sequencing used whole blood. Source of these receptors: an adult who was a healthcare worker with PCR-confirmed SARS-CoV-2 infection or an uninfected control (not recorded which). Each CDR3 is given with its conserved first and last residue. The D gene is left open where the match is weak. Clone size, where shown, is once, few, many, or a class for clones that have expanded.

CDR3 DNA: TGCGCCAGCAGCCAAGGGTCACGGGCTAACTATGGCTACACCTTC; CDR3 protein: CASSQGSRANYGYTF; clone size: many; J gene: TRBJ1-2; V gene: TRBV4-1; D gene: -
CDR3 DNA: TGTGCCAGCTCCCTAGGACAGAGTAGGACTGAAGCTTTCTTT; CDR3 protein: CASSLGQSRTEAFF; clone size: many; J gene: TRBJ1-1; V gene: TRBV18; D gene: -
CDR3 DNA: TGTGCCAGCTCACCACCAGCGTTCGTGGGGAACACTGAAGCTTTCTTT; CDR3 protein: CASSPPAFVGNTEAFF; clone size: many; J gene: TRBJ1-1; V gene: TRBV18; D gene: -
CDR3 DNA: TGTGCCAGCAGTTACATTAGCGGGGGGGCGAACGAGCAGTACTTC; CDR3 protein: CASSYISGGANEQYF; clone size: -; J gene: TRBJ2-7; V gene: TRBV6-5; D gene: TRBD2
CDR3 DNA: TGTGCCAGCAAAAGGGGAGGGGACACTGAAGCTTTCTTT; CDR3 protein: CASKRGGDTEAFF; clone size: many; J gene: TRBJ1-1; V gene: TRBV2; D gene: -
CDR3 DNA: TGTGCCAGTACTCCACAGGTTGGAGATGAGCAGTTCTTC; CDR3 protein: CASTPQVGDEQFF; clone size: many; J gene: TRBJ2-1; V gene: TRBV19; D gene: -
CDR3 DNA: TGTGCCAGCAGCTTAGAGATGGTCACTGAAGCTTTCTTT; CDR3 protein: CASSLEMVTEAFF; clone size: many; J gene: TRBJ1-1; V gene: TRBV7-9; D gene: -
CDR3 DNA: TGTGCCAGCAGCACAGAGACAGGGTCGGATGGCTACACCTTC; CDR3 protein: CASSTETGSDGYTF; clone size: many; J gene: TRBJ1-2; V gene: TRBV5-4; D gene: TRBD1
CDR3 DNA: TGCAGCGCTGGTTCGGACAGCTATGGCTACACCTTC; CDR3 protein: CSAGSDSYGYTF; clone size: -; J gene: TRBJ1-2; V gene: TRBV29-1; D gene: -
CDR3 DNA: TGTGCCAGCAGTTACGGGACAGATAATTCACCCCTCCACTTT; CDR3 protein: CASSYGTDNSPLHF; clone size: -; J gene: TRBJ1-6; V gene: TRBV6-2/TRBV6-3; D gene: TRBD1
CDR3 DNA: TGTGCCACCAGCAGAGATTTAAGAGCAGGTCAGCCCCAGCATTTT; CDR3 protein: CATSRDLRAGQPQHF; clone size: many; J gene: TRBJ1-5; V gene: TRBV15; D gene: -
CDR3 DNA: TGTGCCAGCAGTTCTAGGGGTGAGCAGTTCTTC; CDR3 protein: CASSSRGEQFF; clone size: many; J gene: TRBJ2-1; V gene: TRBV12-3/TRBV12-4; D gene: -
CDR3 DNA: TGTGCCAGTAGGGACACCCTACGGCTTGGCTACACCTTC; CDR3 protein: CASRDTLRLGYTF; clone size: many; J gene: TRBJ1-2; V gene: TRBV19; D gene: -
CDR3 DNA: TGTGCCAGCAGCCTCTTCCCTGAAGCTTTCTTT; CDR3 protein: CASSLFPEAFF; clone size: -; J gene: TRBJ1-1; V gene: TRBV28; D gene: -
CDR3 DNA: TGTGCCAGCTCACCGATCAGGGGTGAAACCGGGGAGCTGTTTTTT; CDR3 protein: CASSPIRGETGELFF; clone size: few; J gene: TRBJ2-2; V gene: TRBV18; D gene: -
CDR3 DNA: TGTGCCAGCCAGGGGGGTCAAGAGACCCAGTACTTC; CDR3 protein: CASQGGQETQYF; clone size: few; J gene: TRBJ2-5; V gene: TRBV2; D gene: -